The clone carrying this TCR beta chain was picked up one time. The data were obtained in a study of T cell changes during pregnancy in multiple sclerosis. The method was immunoSEQ multiplex PCR; TCRdb's version includes in-frame clones alone and lacks a portion of them. The data show more than 65,000 clones, 85% to 90% seen once. Per the germline V gene, CDR1 is MNHEY and CDR2 is SVGAGI. CDR3 size: 15 residues. The V gene end was trimmed by 6 bases and the J gene end by 7 bases; junction bases not matched to a gene: 11. The source of this sequence is a female donor in good health, enrolled as a control in a pregnancy study. Sequenced material: peripheral blood, taken after pregnancy. This chain joins TRBV6-5 and TRBJ1-5; 8 nucleotides line up with TRBD1. The CDR3: CASSKQGGFHQPQHF. The DNA of the CDR3 is TGTGCCAGCAGCAAACAGGGGGGTTTTCACCAGCCCCAGCATTTT.